One and the same sample provided the 31 T cell receptor beta chains below, sequenced in a study of T cell responses to AZD1222 COVID-19 vaccine. Sequencing was performed with immunoSEQ multiplex PCR; in TCRdb, only in-frame clones are kept and a portion is missing. The sample contains about 140,000 clones, about 89% of which appear only once. This specimen was peripheral blood, taken 28 days after the second dose of the MenACWY control vaccine. The receptors here all came from an adult who received the MenACWY meningococcal vaccine as a control.

This clone has only one observation. The chain has TRBV18 and TRBJ2-5; weak D call: TRBD2 (5 bases). Trimming cost V 4 bases and J 1 base, with 13 bases left between them. The CDR3 contains 15 residues. Germline V gene data show CDR1 as KGHSH and CDR2 as LQKENI. As DNA, the CDR3 is TGTGCCAGCTCACTAAGGACGGGATTCCAAGAGACCCAGTACTTC. Its protein product is CASSLRTGFQETQYF. The full variable domain, its missing parts supplied by reference TRBV18 and TRBJ2-5, is NAGVMQNPRHLVRRRGQEARLRCSPMKGHSHVYWYRQLPEEGLKFMVYLQKENIIDESGMPKERFSAEFPKEGPSILRIQQVVRGDSAAYFCASSLRTGFQETQYFGPGTRLLVL.

This chain uses TRBV5-1 with TRBJ1-5; TRBD1 might be the D (6 bases). V was cut by 4 bases and J by 4 bases, with 15 bases left in between. Germline V gene sequence: CDR1 SGHRS, CDR2 YFSETQ. The CDR3 is made up of 15 amino acids. CDR3 in DNA: TGCGCCAGCAGCAGAGAGGGGGTGAGTAATCAGCCCCAGCATTTT. It is translated as CASSREGVSNQPQHF. Full variable domain (missing parts from reference TRBV5-1 and TRBJ1-5): KAGVTQTPRYLIKTRGQQVTLSCSPISGHRSVSWYQQTPGQGLQFLFEYFSETQRNKGNFPGRFSGRQFSNSRSEMNVSTLELGDSALYLCASSREGVSNQPQHFGDGTRLSIL.

The chain is built from TRBV2 and TRBJ1-4; tentative D call: TRBD1 (6 bases). Germline V CDR1 and CDR2: SNHLY, FYNNEI. The ends were cut back, 2 bases at V and 3 bases at J, with 7 bases in the middle. The CDR3 covers 14 residues. CDR3 residues: CASSEQGSNEKLFF. DNA for the CDR3: TGTGCCAGCAGTGAACAGGGGTCTAATGAAAAACTGTTTTTT. Looking up the rest from reference TRBV2 and TRBJ1-4 gives the full variable domain: EPEVTQTPSHQVTQMGQEVILRCVPISNHLYFYWYRQILGQKVEFLVSFYNNEISEKSEIFDDQFSVERPDGSNFTLKIRSTKLEDSAMYFCASSEQGSNEKLFFGSGTQLSVL.

The chain links TRBV6-2 or TRBV6-3 to TRBJ2-6; D ambiguous. CDR1 and CDR2 (germline): MNHEY, SVGEGT. This CDR3 is built from 16 residues. The germline V and J ends were trimmed by 1 base and 2 bases, with 9 bases remaining between them. CDR3 residues: CASSYFSNPGANVLTF. CDR3 DNA sequence: TGTGCCAGCAGTTACTTCAGTAACCCTGGGGCCAACGTCCTGACTTTC.

V is TRBV6-5 and J is TRBJ1-2, with 7 nucleotides matching TRBD1. The V and J ends lost 8 bases and 5 bases, in that order; junction bases with no gene match: 8. Germline CDR1 is MNHEY and CDR2 is SVGAGI. This CDR3 comprises 13 residues. CDR3 loop: CASAEGARYGYTF. The CDR3 coding sequence is TGTGCCAGCGCCGAGGGGGCTAGGTATGGCTACACCTTC.

The J gene is TRBJ2-1, the V gene TRBV7-8; 7 bases map to TRBD1. CDR1 is SGHVS, CDR2 FQNEAQ, per germline. J gave up 4 bases and V 4 bases, and 7 bases lay outside the gene matches. This CDR3 has 15 residues. Here the CDR3 reads CASSSRDRLYNEQFF. The CDR3, as DNA: TGTGCCAGCAGCTCCCGGGACAGACTATACAATGAGCAGTTCTTC. The full variable domain, rest sourced from reference TRBV7-8 and TRBJ2-1, is GAGVSQSPRYKVAKRGQDVALRCDPISGHVSLFWYQQALGQGPEFLTYFQNEAQLDKSGLPSDRFFAERPEGSVSTLKIQRTQQEDSAVYLCASSSRDRLYNEQFFGPGTRLTVL.

The gene calls are TRBV6-5 and TRBJ2-7, with a possible D match to TRBD1 (5 bases). The germline V and J ends were trimmed by 0 bases and 2 bases, with 11 bases remaining between them. CDR1 MNHEY and CDR2 SVGAGI come from the germline V gene. The CDR3 has 15 amino acids. As DNA, the CDR3 is TGTGCCAGCAGTTACTCGATCGCGACAGCCTACGAGCAGTACTTC. The encoded protein is CASSYSIATAYEQYF.

The chain has TRBV27 and TRBJ1-2; perhaps TRBD1 as D (5 bases). This CDR3 has 16 residues. V lost 3 bases, J lost 2 bases, and 16 bases lay in between. Germline CDR1 MNHEY, CDR2 SMNVEV (reference sequence). Here the CDR3 DNA reads TGTGCCAGCAGTTTTGAAGGGGTCTCAGGGAACTATGGCTACACCTTC. As protein: CASSFEGVSGNYGYTF.

The CDR3 DNA reads as TGTGCCTGGAGTGCTAACAGGCCTAATTCACCCCTCCACTTT. It codes for CAWSANRPNSPLHF. The rearrangement joins TRBV30 to TRBJ1-6; TRBD1 might be the D (5 bases). The CDR3 totals 14 residues. CDR1 is GTSNPN and CDR2 is SVGIG in the germline V gene (reference sequence). The V gene lost 1 base and the J gene lost 6 bases, with 10 bases spanning the gap.

The chain carries TRBV2 and TRBJ1-2; D is unresolved. Looked up from germline, CDR1 is SNHLY and CDR2 is FYNNEI. This CDR3 contains 14 residues. V lost 6 bases and J 0 bases, leaving 11 bases between the germline ends. The CDR3 coding sequence is TGTGCCAGCAGGGGGTCTGTTTCTAACTATGGCTACACCTTC. This gives the protein CASRGSVSNYGYTF.

V usage is TRBV3-1 (or the pseudogene TRBV3-2) and J usage is TRBJ1-3, with unresolved D. V dropped 0 bases and J dropped 0 bases, with 6 bases sitting between them. The CDR3 has 15 amino acids. Germline-derived CDR1 and CDR2 are LGHDT and YNNKEL (reference sequence). The CDR3 coding sequence is TGTGCCAGCAGCCAAGACACTTACTCTGGAAACACCATATATTTT. Protein product: CASSQDTYSGNTIYF.

The rearrangement links TRBV19 to TRBJ1-6; D perhaps matches TRBD1 (5 bases). Germline CDR1 reads LNHDA; CDR2 reads SQIVND (reference sequence). Trimming removed 1 base from V and 7 bases from J, with 11 bases in between. CDR3 length: 15 residues. The CDR3 is CASSIGGTRNSPLHF. The DNA of the CDR3 is TGTGCCAGTAGTATAGGAGGGACCCGGAATTCACCCCTCCACTTT. Supplemented by reference TRBV19 and TRBJ1-6, the full variable domain reads DGGITQSPKYLFRKEGQNVTLSCEQNLNHDAMYWYRQDPGQGLRLIYYSQIVNDFQKGDIAEGYSVSREKKESFPLTVTSAQKNPTAFYLCASSIGGTRNSPLHFGNGTRLTVT.

V gene TRBV3-1 (or the pseudogene TRBV3-2) combines with J gene TRBJ2-7; TRBD1 matches at 7 bases. The CDR3 runs to 13 residues. Germline CDR1 is LGHDT and CDR2 is YNNKEL (reference sequence). The junction had 5 bases not matched to a gene; V was cut back by 5 bases and J by 4 bases. The CDR3 reads CASSVAGGYEQYF. The CDR3 bases are TGTGCCAGCAGCGTAGCAGGGGGTTACGAGCAGTACTTC.

The gene calls are TRBV4-3 and TRBJ2-7; D gene ambiguous. The V gene's germline CDR1 is LGHNA and CDR2 YSLEER. This CDR3 comprises 14 residues. Trimming left V 0 bases short and J 3 bases short, with 9 bases between. The CDR3 region has the DNA TGCGCCAGCAGCCAAGACTACATAGGCTACGAGCAGTACTTC. Amino acid sequence: CASSQDYIGYEQYF.

The CDR3 protein is CAWNRGIYEQYF. CDR3 nucleotide sequence: TGTGCCTGGAACAGGGGAATCTACGAGCAGTACTTC. This chain connects TRBV30 to TRBJ2-7; TRBD1 matches at 7 bases. CDR3 size: 12 residues. Per germline, CDR1 GTSNPN and CDR2 SVGIG (reference sequence). V was clipped by 4 bases and J by 3 bases; unmatched bases: 3.

V usage is TRBV5-1 and J usage is TRBJ2-3; D remains ambiguous. Trimming shortened V by 5 bases and J by 0 bases, and 10 bases separated the two germline ends. The CDR3 spans 14 residues. Germline V gene data show CDR1 as SGHRS and CDR2 as YFSETQ. CDR3 nucleotides: TGCGCCAGCAGAAGAGGCCTTAGCACAGATACGCAGTATTTT. This translates into CASRRGLSTDTQYF.

The gene calls are TRBV3-1 (or the pseudogene TRBV3-2) and TRBJ1-6; 7 bases line up with TRBD1. The germline V gene encodes CDR1 LGHDT and CDR2 YNNKEL (reference sequence). The CDR3 totals 14 residues. V was pared by 6 bases and J by 10 bases, with 9 bases of the junction left unmatched. CDR3 DNA: TGTGCCAGCAGGAGGACAGGTGGGGGGTCACCCCTCCACTTT. This codes for CASRRTGGGSPLHF.

The rearrangement uses TRBV9 and TRBJ2-1; the D gene is possibly TRBD1 (5 bases). CDR3 length equals 12 residues. Looked up from germline, CDR1 is SGDLS and CDR2 is YYNGEE. The ends were cut back, 4 bases at V and 8 bases at J, with 10 bases in the middle. CDR3 region: CASSSRGDEQFF. CDR3 sequence (DNA): TGTGCCAGCAGCTCTAGGGGCGATGAGCAGTTCTTC.

The V gene is TRBV15, the J gene TRBJ2-5; 7 bases map to TRBD1. The V and J ends lost 1 base and 4 bases, in that order; junction bases with no gene match: 6. This CDR3 is 15 amino acids long. Germline CDR1 is LNHNV and CDR2 is YYDKDF (reference sequence). DNA of the CDR3: TGTGCCACCAGCAGAGTCCGGACAGGAGCAGAGACCCAGTACTTC. Translating gives CATSRVRTGAETQYF.

The chain uses TRBV20-1 and TRBJ2-1; D might be TRBD2 (5 bases). Looked up from germline, CDR1 is DFQATT and CDR2 is SNEGSKA (reference sequence). The length of the CDR3 is 11 residues. Trimming took off 4 bases at V and 6 bases at J, with 7 bases between the two ends. CDR3 DNA: TGCAGTGCTACACTAGTCAATGAGCAGTTCTTC. Translated, it gives CSATLVNEQFF.

The chain recombines TRBV7-2 with TRBJ2-5; 11 nucleotides align to TRBD2. The CDR3 is 15 amino acids. Trimming cost V 11 bases and J 1 base; bases outside gene matches: 9. Germline V gene sequence: CDR1 SGHTA, CDR2 FQGNSA. The CDR3 loop reads CASWAGTSGQETQYF. CDR3 nucleotide sequence: TGTGCCTCCTGGGCCGGGACTAGCGGCCAAGAGACCCAGTACTTC. Combining the CDR3 with reference TRBV7-2 and TRBJ2-5 gives the whole variable domain GAGVSQSPSNKVTEKGKDVELRCDPISGHTALYWYRQSLGQGLEFLIYFQGNSAPDKSGLPSDRFSAERTGGSVSTLTIQRTQQEDSAVYLCASWAGTSGQETQYFGPGTRLLVL.

This clone was seen a handful of times. The V call is TRBV19, the J call TRBJ1-2; D may be TRBD1 (5 bases). V was cut by 8 bases and J by 4 bases, with 14 bases left in between. Germline V gives CDR1 LNHDA, CDR2 SQIVND (reference sequence). The CDR3 sequence is 13 residues long. In DNA form, the CDR3 reads TGTGCCAGTCGGAGGGACGGGACCTATGGCTACACCTTC. Translation: CASRRDGTYGYTF.

The table lists this clone with a count of one. The rearrangement joins TRBV4-3 to TRBJ2-3; the D gene is possibly TRBD1 (6 bases). Trimming pared 0 bases from V and 11 bases from J, leaving 12 bases between. The CDR3 covers 13 residues. Germline V gene sequence: CDR1 LGHNA, CDR2 YSLEER. The CDR3 nucleotides read TGCGCCAGCAGCCAAGAAGCCTTCAGGGGGCAGTATTTT. This translates into CASSQEAFRGQYF.

This clone was observed a few times. Other nucleotide sequences from this sample produce the same CDR3. V is TRBV7-2 and J is TRBJ1-5; TRBD1 aligns across 10 bases. Germline V gene sequence: CDR1 SGHTA, CDR2 FQGNSA. This CDR3 is 15 amino acids long. Trimming at V came to 3 bases and at J to 6 bases, leaving 5 bases not matched to a gene. CDR3 loop: CASSLRTGGRQPQHF. The CDR3 DNA is TGTGCCAGCAGCTTGAGGACAGGGGGTCGTCAGCCCCAGCATTTT.

The chain employs TRBV3-1 (or the pseudogene TRBV3-2) and TRBJ2-5; 8 nucleotides align to TRBD2. The CDR3 sequence is 15 residues long. Germline assignment: CDR1 LGHDT and CDR2 YNNKEL (reference sequence). Trimming took 4 bases from V and 4 from J; bases not matched to a gene: 8. CDR3 DNA: TGTGCCAGCAGCCCTCCGGGACTAGGGGTAGAGACCCAGTACTTC. This encodes CASSPPGLGVETQYF.

The chain is built from TRBV7-2 and TRBJ1-5, with a weak D call TRBD1 (5 bases). The CDR3 totals 14 residues. Deletions cut 6 bases from V and 6 bases from J, with 15 bases between. CDR1 and CDR2 from the germline V gene are SGHTA and FQGNSA. The chain's CDR3 is CASSQDIGGQPQHF. CDR3 in DNA: TGTGCCAGCAGTCAGGACATCGGAGGTCAGCCCCAGCATTTT.

The sample holds one count of this clone. CDR3 coding DNA: TGTGCCAGCAGTGACGGCGGGGCGACCTACGAGCAGTACTTC. Protein: CASSDGGATYEQYF. The V and J genes are TRBV25-1 and TRBJ2-7; D is perhaps TRBD2 (6 bases). Trimming took off 3 bases at V and 2 bases at J, with 11 bases between the two ends. CDR3 size: 14 residues. Per the germline V gene, CDR1 is MGHDK and CDR2 is SYGVNS.

The rearrangement joins TRBV9 to TRBJ2-5, with D perhaps TRBD2 (5 bases). V was cut by 2 bases and J by 3 bases, with 8 bases left in between. Germline V CDR1 and CDR2: SGDLS, YYNGEE. CDR3 size: 13 residues. CDR3 amino acids: CASSVEEEETQYF. For the CDR3, the DNA is TGTGCCAGCAGCGTTGAGGAGGAAGAGACCCAGTACTTC. The full variable domain, rest sourced from reference TRBV9 and TRBJ2-5, is DSGVTQTPKHLITATGQRVTLRCSPRSGDLSVYWYQQSLDQGLQFLIQYYNGEERAKGNILERFSAQQFPDLHSELNLSSLELGDSALYFCASSVEEEETQYFGPGTRLLVL.

The chain employs TRBV15 and TRBJ2-7; D ambiguous. Trimming pared 0 bases from V and 3 bases from J, leaving 6 bases between. This CDR3 is 13 amino acids long. The germline V gene has CDR1 LNHNV and CDR2 YYDKDF (reference sequence). The CDR3, as DNA: TGTGCCACCAGCAGAGACGTAGGCTACGAGCAGTACTTC. Its protein product is CATSRDVGYEQYF.

The V call is TRBV5-4, the J call TRBJ2-2; 9 positions agree with TRBD2. CDR3 size: 16 residues. Per the germline V gene, CDR1 is SGHNT and CDR2 is YYREEE (reference sequence). V shed 4 bases, J shed 4 bases, and the junction held 8 bases outside the gene matches. This CDR3 reads CASSPISGRSTGELFF. CDR3 DNA: TGTGCCAGCAGCCCCATTAGCGGGAGAAGCACCGGGGAGCTGTTTTTT. Full variable domain (remainder filled in from reference TRBV5-4 and TRBJ2-2): ETGVTQSPTHLIKTRGQQVTLRCSSQSGHNTVSWYQQALGQGPQFIFQYYREEENGRGNFPPRFSGLQFPNYSSELNVNALELDDSALYLCASSPISGRSTGELFFGEGSRLTVL.

The rearrangement uses TRBV28 and TRBJ2-7, with TRBD2 matching over 7 bases. The J segment lost 4 bases and the V segment lost 5 bases, leaving 14 bases of the junction unmatched. This CDR3 region has 16 residues. CDR1 and CDR2 from the germline V gene are MDHEN and SYDVKM. The CDR3 DNA follows: TGTGCCAGCAGTCGCCCAGTCGCTAGCGGACCATACGAGCAGTACTTC. Translating gives CASSRPVASGPYEQYF.